This T cell receptor beta chain was identified in a study of blood T cell repertoires in COVID-19. Across the whole study: Samples of COVID-19 (acute and convalescent) were obtained from the United States, Italy and Spain.

This table comes from immunoSEQ multiplex PCR, and its TCRdb copy is limited to in-frame clones, with some not included. The table shows approximately 200,000 clones, with 86% occurring only once. Study members were between about 18 and 100 years old and lived in 20 to 25 US regions. Cohort allocation depended upon clinical history that participants reported. People in the exposed group encountered a COVID-19 case within 2 weeks before entering the study. There are a few counts of this clone. Germline lookup yields CDR1 SGHTA and CDR2 FQGNSA. The CDR3 loop spans 18 amino acids. V lost 3 bases to trimming and J lost 4 bases; unmatched junction nucleotides: 4.

The chain has TRBV7-2 and TRBJ2-6; 15 bases line up with TRBD2. The TCR was taken from a woman between 25 and 40 years old who had been exposed to COVID-19. Sequenced sample: PBMCs or T cells enriched from blood (not recorded which). Here the CDR3 reads CASSFGLAGGLGANVLTF. CDR3 nucleotide sequence: TGTGCCAGCAGCTTTGGACTAGCGGGGGGGCTCGGGGCCAACGTCCTGACTTTC.